The rows below give T cell receptor beta chains drawn from one sample of a study of OX40 agonist ivuxolimab in advanced cancers. Sequencing used immunoSEQ multiplex PCR; TCRdb keeps in-frame clones, though not all of them. Of some 84,000 clones in the sample, roughly nine tenths were seen once. Sample: CD4+ or CD8+ T cells sorted from blood, taken in a trial of the OX40 agonist ivuxolimab. These receptors all stem from an adult with an advanced solid tumor such as melanoma, head and neck, liver or kidney cancer. Each CDR3 is given with its conserved first and last residue. A D gene is named only where the DNA matches it firmly. Rows may omit the clone size; those that give it use once, few, many or a size class.

cdr3_length,clone_size,v_call,d_call,j_call,cdr3_aa,cdr3_nt
15,once,TRBV27,-,TRBJ1-2,CASSLRRGPNYGYTF,TGTGCCAGCAGTTTACGCAGGGGTCCTAACTATGGCTACACCTTC
16,-,TRBV7-2,TRBD1,TRBJ1-5,CASSLPGQGNRQPQHF,TGTGCCAGCAGCCTGCCGGGACAGGGAAACCGTCAGCCCCAGCATTTT
13,-,TRBV29-1,-,TRBJ1-6,CSARTDFNSPLHF,TGCAGCGCTAGGACAGACTTTAATTCACCCCTCCACTTT
16,-,TRBV9,-,TRBJ2-1,CASSPLLGVSYNEQFF,TGTGCCAGCAGCCCCCTGCTCGGTGTCTCCTACAATGAGCAGTTCTTC
18,-,TRBV9,TRBD2,TRBJ2-3,CASSSDEGTSGITDTQYF,TGTGCCAGCAGTTCAGACGAGGGGACTAGCGGAATCACAGATACGCAGTATTTT
14,-,TRBV5-1,-,TRBJ2-5,CASSLAFVGETQYF,TGCGCCAGCAGCTTGGCCTTTGTTGGGGAGACCCAGTACTTC
15,-,TRBV5-1,TRBD1,TRBJ1-4,CASSLIPGQETKLFF,TGCGCCAGCAGCCTGATACCGGGACAGGAAACTAAACTGTTTTTT
19,-,TRBV28,TRBD1,TRBJ1-5,CASSGGPGQGWISNQPQHF,TGTGCCAGCAGTGGGGGGCCCGGACAGGGGTGGATCAGCAATCAGCCCCAGCATTTT
16,-,TRBV7-3,TRBD2,TRBJ2-3,CASSPGLAGGSDTQYF,TGTGCCAGCAGCCCGGGACTAGCGGGAGGGTCAGATACGCAGTATTTT
14,-,TRBV9,-,TRBJ1-1,CASSVAGGNTEAFF,TGTGCCAGCAGCGTAGCGGGGGGGAACACTGAAGCTTTCTTT
16,-,TRBV4-1,-,TRBJ2-5,CASSQGRGGFQETQYF,TGCGCCAGCAGCCAAGGCAGGGGGGGCTTCCAAGAGACCCAGTACTTC
12,-,TRBV11-2,-,TRBJ2-3,CASSLNGDTQYF,TGTGCCAGCAGCTTAAATGGCGATACGCAGTATTTT
16,-,TRBV9,TRBD2,TRBJ2-3,CASSVASSGFTDTQYF,TGTGCCAGCAGCGTAGCGTCTAGCGGATTCACAGATACGCAGTATTTT
13,-,TRBV5-1,-,TRBJ1-1,CASSFGDLTEAFF,TGCGCCAGCAGCTTCGGGGATCTCACTGAAGCTTTCTTT
15,-,TRBV19,-,TRBJ1-2,CASSTDKQGPYGYTF,TGTGCCAGTAGTACGGATAAACAAGGTCCCTATGGCTACACCTTC
15,-,TRBV19,TRBD1,TRBJ2-7,CASSQPGTATYEQYF,TGTGCCAGTAGTCAACCCGGGACAGCTACCTACGAGCAGTACTTC
13,-,TRBV7-2,-,TRBJ1-5,CASSENRNQPQHF,TGTGCCAGCAGCGAGAACAGGAATCAGCCCCAGCATTTT
18,-,TRBV11-2,-,TRBJ1-6,CASSPSGAIGSYNSPLHF,TGTGCCAGCAGCCCAAGTGGGGCGATAGGGTCCTATAATTCACCCCTCCACTTT
13,-,TRBV6-5,TRBD1,TRBJ2-1,CASYNPGGNEQFF,TGTGCCAGCTACAACCCAGGGGGCAATGAGCAGTTCTTC
15,-,TRBV18,-,TRBJ1-4,CASSPLDSYNEKLFF,TGTGCCAGCTCACCACTTGACAGCTATAATGAAAAACTGTTTTTT
14,-,TRBV4-2,-,TRBJ2-3,CASSQAGSTDTQYF,TGTGCCAGCAGCCAAGCAGGGTCCACAGATACGCAGTATTTT
13,-,TRBV30,-,TRBJ2-7,CAWSVVGTYEQYF,TGTGCCTGGAGTGTAGTGGGAACCTACGAGCAGTACTTC
14,-,TRBV6-1,-,TRBJ2-3,CASSEAVGYDTQYF,TGTGCCAGCAGTGAAGCGGTAGGGTACGATACGCAGTATTTT
14,-,TRBV6-6,-,TRBJ1-2,CASSYSAQGYGYTF,TGTGCCAGCAGTTACTCGGCACAGGGCTATGGCTACACCTTC
12,-,TRBV11-2,TRBD2,TRBJ2-3,CAASGITDTQYF,TGTGCCGCTAGCGGGATCACAGATACGCAGTATTTT
14,once,TRBV7-2,-,TRBJ2-2,CAIRGGRNTGELFF,TGTGCCATCCGAGGGGGAAGGAACACCGGGGAGCTGTTTTTT
15,-,TRBV7-2,-,TRBJ2-1,CASSLDPTGAKGQFF,TGTGCCAGCAGCTTAGATCCTACTGGTGCTAAGGGGCAGTTCTTC
13,-,TRBV13,TRBD1,TRBJ1-1,CASSFDRDTEAFF,TGTGCCAGCAGTTTCGACAGGGACACTGAAGCTTTCTTT
16,-,TRBV7-3,-,TRBJ2-2,CASSKQVLANTGELFF,TGTGCCAGCAGCAAACAGGTTCTCGCGAACACCGGGGAGCTGTTTTTT
11,-,TRBV7-8,-,TRBJ2-7,CASSLGDEQYF,TGTGCCAGCAGCTTAGGCGACGAGCAGTACTTC
15,-,TRBV7-3,TRBD1,TRBJ1-2,CASSLNPTQGEAYTF,TGTGCCAGCAGCTTAAACCCTACACAGGGGGAAGCCTACACCTTC
14,once,TRBV28,-,TRBJ1-1,CASTPGGRIAEAFF,TGTGCCAGCACCCCCGGGGGGCGAATCGCTGAAGCTTTCTTT
13,-,TRBV5-8,-,TRBJ1-5,CASSQGYGQPQHF,TGTGCCAGCAGCCAGGGGTATGGGCAGCCCCAGCATTTT
18,-,TRBV14,TRBD1,TRBJ2-5,CASSQDTNRGPPQETQYF,TGTGCCAGCAGCCAAGATACAAACAGGGGGCCGCCGCAAGAGACCCAGTACTTC
11,-,TRBV6-5,-,TRBJ2-2,CASMGTGELFF,TGTGCCAGCATGGGGACCGGGGAGCTGTTTTTT
12,-,TRBV28,-,TRBJ2-7,CASSPLDDEQYF,TGTGCCAGCAGTCCCCTCGACGACGAGCAGTACTTC